These 18 T cell receptor beta chains originate from one sample sequenced in a study of Ad26.COV2.S vaccination and SARS-CoV-2 variants. The protocol was immunoSEQ multiplex PCR, while the TCRdb copy is restricted to in-frame clones and leaves out a portion. The repertoire holds over 350,000 clones, with about nine tenths as singletons. Treatment reported: some 20 received Ad26.COV2.S at low or high dose, single or two shots; roughly five received placebo; per-sample allocation not given. All samples were drawn on day 63, counting from the first vaccine or placebo injection. Specimen: peripheral blood, collected in a trial of Ad26.COV2.S vaccine versus placebo. All receptors derive from a person between 18 and 65 years old who received the Ad26.COV2.S COVID-19 vaccine or a placebo.

This sequence joins TRBV4-1 and TRBJ2-2; D unclear. Trimming took off 4 bases at V and 8 bases at J, with 8 bases between the two ends. CDR1 is MGHRA and CDR2 is YSYEKL in the germline V gene. The length of the CDR3 is 12 residues. As DNA, the CDR3 is TGCGCCAGCAGCCTGGGCACGGGGGAGCTGTTTTTT. Translated, it gives CASSLGTGELFF.

V is TRBV3-1 (or the pseudogene TRBV3-2) and J is TRBJ2-5, with D unresolved. Trimming stripped 0 bases from V and 5 bases from J, with 13 bases between. In germline, CDR1 is LGHDT, CDR2 YNNKEL (reference sequence). The CDR3 is 15 amino acids. CDR3 sequence (DNA): TGTGCCAGCAGCCAAGATTCCCGCTTGGGGGAGACCCAGTACTTC. It translates to CASSQDSRLGETQYF.

This clone was found a few times. CDR3 in DNA: TGTGCCAGCAGTGAAACGCAGCGCGGTCAGCCCCAGCATTTT. Translating gives CASSETQRGQPQHF. The chain employs TRBV6-1 and TRBJ1-5, with D uncertain. Trimming cost V 2 bases and J 6 bases, with 11 bases left between them. This CDR3 region has 14 residues. In germline, CDR1 is MNHNS, CDR2 SASEGT.

The chain combines TRBV2 with TRBJ1-5; D gene unclear. The CDR3 is 14 amino acids. The V gene lost 8 bases and the J gene lost 0 bases, with 11 bases spanning the gap. CDR1 is SNHLY and CDR2 is FYNNEI in the germline V gene. In DNA form, the CDR3 reads TGTGCCAGCGTAGGACCTAGTAGCAATCAGCCCCAGCATTTT. It specifies CASVGPSSNQPQHF.

V and J are TRBV4-3 and TRBJ1-3; weak D call: TRBD1 (6 bases). In germline, CDR1 is LGHNA, CDR2 YSLEER. Trimming stripped 1 base from V and 3 bases from J, with 16 bases between. This CDR3 has 17 amino acids. The CDR3 DNA is TGCGCCAGCAGCCAAGCGAGGTCGGGGGGCAGTGGAAACACCATATATTTT. Encoded protein: CASSQARSGGSGNTIYF.

The chain couples TRBV2 to TRBJ2-3, with 13 nucleotides matching TRBD2. There are 16 residues in the CDR3. The germline V gene encodes CDR1 SNHLY and CDR2 FYNNEI. V was clipped by 8 bases and J by 3 bases; unmatched bases: 8. In DNA, the CDR3 is TGTGCCAGCCTGGGGGGACTAGCGGGATTAACAGATACGCAGTATTTT. Translation: CASLGGLAGLTDTQYF.

The chain has TRBV19 and TRBJ1-1; no clear D gene. From germline, CDR1 is LNHDA and CDR2 SQIVND (reference sequence). CDR3 length equals 13 residues. Trimming stripped 3 bases from V and 1 base from J, with 6 bases between. As DNA, the CDR3 is TGTGCCAGTAGTATCGAACAGAACACTGAAGCTTTCTTT. Translating it yields CASSIEQNTEAFF.

V and J are TRBV6-6 and TRBJ2-1; no reliable D call. Germline CDR1 and CDR2: MNHNY and SVGAGI (reference sequence). This CDR3 spans 15 amino acids. Trimming removed 0 bases at V and 6 bases at J, with 12 bases between. For the CDR3, the DNA is TGTGCCAGCAGTTACTCAGGCTGGGAAGGCAATGAGCAGTTCTTC. Translation gives CASSYSGWEGNEQFF.

This clone turned up a few times. Other DNA sequences in this specimen translate into the identical CDR3. The chain uses TRBV19 and TRBJ1-1; unclear D gene. Germline CDR1 and CDR2: LNHDA and SQIVND (reference sequence). The V and J ends lost 3 bases and 0 bases respectively, with 5 bases between them. This CDR3 contains 13 residues. The CDR3 loop reads CASSIGVNTEAFF. The CDR3 DNA follows: TGTGCCAGTAGTATTGGGGTGAACACTGAAGCTTTCTTT.

This chain joins TRBV7-8 and TRBJ1-3; D remains ambiguous. V shed 2 bases and J shed 5 bases, with 13 bases lying between them. This CDR3 contains 15 residues. CDR1 SGHVS and CDR2 FQNEAQ come from the germline V gene. Here the CDR3 DNA reads TGTGCCAGCAGCTTAACGGCAGACGGAAGAAACACCATATATTTT. Its translation is CASSLTADGRNTIYF.

The V call is TRBV14, the J call TRBJ1-2; D unresolved. The germline gives CDR1 SGHDN, CDR2 FVKESK. Trimming cost V 4 bases and J 3 bases, with 9 bases left between them. CDR3 length: 13 residues. The CDR3 region has the DNA TGTGCCAGCAGCCCCTTTAATGACTATGGCTACACCTTC. It specifies CASSPFNDYGYTF.

The V call is TRBV5-1, the J call TRBJ1-1; 8 positions match TRBD1. Trimming removed 4 bases from V and 1 base from J; junction bases left unmatched: 9. Germline CDR1 and CDR2: SGHRS and YFSETQ. There are 16 residues in the CDR3. The CDR3 nucleotides read TGCGCCAGCAGCGTTGGACAGGGAACTTGGAACACTGAAGCTTTCTTT. It yields the protein CASSVGQGTWNTEAFF.

The count of this clone is one. The chain uses TRBV6-6 and TRBJ1-2; 7 bases line up with TRBD1. Unmatched junction bases numbered 4, after V lost 5 bases and J lost 4 bases. The CDR3 is made up of 13 amino acids. Germline V CDR1 and CDR2: MNHNY, SVGAGI (reference sequence). This CDR3 is CASSPGGTYGYTF. The CDR3 DNA is TGTGCCAGCAGTCCAGGGGGAACCTATGGCTACACCTTC.

This chain uses TRBV18 with TRBJ1-2, with a possible D match to TRBD1 (6 bases). Trimming cost V 3 bases and J 0 bases, with 14 bases left between them. Germline CDR1 KGHSH, CDR2 LQKENI. The CDR3 contains 16 residues. The CDR3 nucleotides read TGTGCCAGCTCACCCGGGACACCGTTAGCTAACTATGGCTACACCTTC. The encoded protein is CASSPGTPLANYGYTF.

This chain uses TRBV27 with TRBJ1-4, with D possibly matching TRBD1 (5 bases). The CDR3 is 14 amino acids. V gave up 8 bases and J gave up 6 bases, with 16 bases separating them. Germline CDR1 and CDR2: MNHEY and SMNVEV (reference sequence). CDR3 sequence (DNA): TGTGCCAGCCCCCCTAGCGGGGGGGATGAAAAACTGTTTTTT. Translated: CASPPSGGDEKLFF.

The chain is built from TRBV7-2 and TRBJ1-2; 7 bases fit TRBD1. Germline CDR1 reads SGHTA; CDR2 reads FQGNSA. V lost 5 bases to trimming and J lost 2 bases; unmatched junction nucleotides: 8. The CDR3 is 15 amino acids. CDR3 nucleotides: TGTGCCAGCAGCATAGACCAGGGGGACAACTATGGCTACACCTTC. Protein: CASSIDQGDNYGYTF.

This chain joins TRBV7-6 and TRBJ2-3; the match to TRBD2 covers 13 bases. The V gene's germline CDR1 is SGHVS and CDR2 FNYEAQ. J was trimmed by 11 bases and V by 4 bases; bases with no gene match: 3. The CDR3 extends over 13 amino acids. CDR3 in amino acids: CASSYRTSGGQYF. The CDR3 coding sequence is TGTGCCAGCAGCTACAGGACTAGCGGGGGGCAGTATTTT.

As concerns this clone: Other DNA sequences in this specimen translate into the identical CDR3. The gene calls are TRBV7-9 and TRBJ1-3; TRBD1 aligns across 7 bases. V lost 1 base and J lost 2; bases outside the gene matches: 2. CDR1 is SEHNR, CDR2 FQNEAQ, per germline (reference sequence). The CDR3 is made up of 15 amino acids. DNA of the CDR3: TGTGCCAGCAGCTTAGGACAGGGCCCTGGAAACACCATATATTTT. It is translated as CASSLGQGPGNTIYF.